This TCR beta chain was documented in a study of graft-versus-host responses after intestinal transplantation. The assay was immunoSEQ multiplex PCR, and TCRdb's table has in-frame clones only and misses some. The sample includes roughly 18,000 clones, roughly 40% of them seen just once. This CDR3 has 16 amino acids. Unmatched junction bases numbered 6, after V lost 5 bases and J lost 0 bases. The germline CDR1 and CDR2 sequences are SGHTA and FQGTGA. This clone was observed a few times. The chain links TRBV7-3 to TRBJ2-4; 8 nucleotides agree with TRBD2. The clonotype originates from a human patient who received an intestinal transplant. The sample consisted of alloreactive CD4+ T cells from a mixed lymphocyte reaction culture, taken before intestinal transplant. Subset denoted: CFSE-low proliferating T cells sorted from roughly 6-day pre-transplant mixed lymphocyte reaction (GvH or HvG direction). As DNA, the CDR3 is TGTGCCAGCAGCCCCGTCGGGAGGGTAGCCAAAAACATTCAGTACTTC. It is translated as CASSPVGRVAKNIQYF. Based on the CDR3 plus reference TRBV7-3 and TRBJ2-4, the full variable domain is GAGVSQTPSNKVTEKGKYVELRCDPISGHTALYWYRQSLGQGPEFLIYFQGTGAADDSGLPNDRFFAVRPEGSVSTLKIQRTERGDSAVYLCASSPVGRVAKNIQYFGAGTRLSVL.